The 3 T cell receptor beta chains presented below share a single source sample, sequenced in a study of breast tumors, draining lymph nodes, adjacent tissues. TCRdb processed the multiplex PCR reads anew with MiXCR; each CDR3 protein has one entry. The sample includes under 150,000 distinct CDR3 sequences, 20% to 25% of them seen just once. The lymph nodes were axillary draining lymph nodes from breast cancer patients. The specimen sequenced was axillary lymph node tissue. The source of these receptors is a female donor with breast cancer. Some clones in this sample may be carry-over from other donors' samples.

Note on this clonotype: A single base separates this from a much larger clone, so it may be a read error. The chain has TRBV6-1 and TRBJ2-7, with TRBD2 matching over 8 bases. This CDR3 comprises 15 residues. J was trimmed by 3 bases and V by 10 bases; bases with no gene match: 14. Per the germline V gene, CDR1 is MNHNS and CDR2 is SASEGT. CDR3 sequence: CATRKGLVGNYEQYF. In DNA form, the CDR3 reads TGTGCCACAAGAAAGGGACTAGTGGGAAACTACGAGCAGTACTTC.

This clonotype was recorded at least ten times. The V and J genes are TRBV6-5 and TRBJ1-4, with D perhaps matching TRBD1 (5 bases). The germline V gene has CDR1 MNHEY and CDR2 SVGAGI. The V end was cut by 10 bases, the J end by 7 bases, with 13 bases between. The CDR3 is 12 amino acids. The CDR3 here is CATGALGEKLFF. The CDR3 region has the DNA TGTGCCACCGGGGCCCTGGGTGAAAAACTGTTTTTT.

The chain uses TRBV27 and TRBJ2-7; 14 bases are a match to TRBD2. The ends lost 3 bases at V and 3 bases at J; junction bases unmatched: 16. This CDR3 is built from 20 residues. Germline CDR1 is MNHEY and CDR2 is SMNVEV (reference sequence). This CDR3 is CASSFSKGLAGGGAYYEQYF. CDR3 DNA sequence: TGTGCCAGCAGTTTCTCGAAAGGACTAGCGGGAGGAGGGGCCTACTACGAGCAGTACTTC.